This T cell receptor (beta chain) was retrieved from a study of cytomegalovirus exposure and HLA in healthy donors. The germline V gene encodes CDR1 SGHRS and CDR2 YFSETQ. The CDR3 consists of 16 residues. J gave up 5 bases and V 4 bases, and 9 bases lay outside the gene matches. Only one count was recorded for this clone. Here immunoSEQ multiplex PCR was the method, and the copy in TCRdb shows in-frame clones only, minus some. The table records 200,000 to 250,000 clones, roughly 84% of them present only once. The sequence was obtained from a woman under 30 in good health and CMV-seropositive. The sequenced sample consisted of PBMCs. The rearrangement links TRBV5-1 to TRBJ2-1, with TRBD2 matching over 10 bases. CDR3: CASSPLASGSHNEQFF. DNA for the CDR3: TGCGCCAGCAGCCCTCTCGCTAGCGGGAGCCACAATGAGCAGTTCTTC.